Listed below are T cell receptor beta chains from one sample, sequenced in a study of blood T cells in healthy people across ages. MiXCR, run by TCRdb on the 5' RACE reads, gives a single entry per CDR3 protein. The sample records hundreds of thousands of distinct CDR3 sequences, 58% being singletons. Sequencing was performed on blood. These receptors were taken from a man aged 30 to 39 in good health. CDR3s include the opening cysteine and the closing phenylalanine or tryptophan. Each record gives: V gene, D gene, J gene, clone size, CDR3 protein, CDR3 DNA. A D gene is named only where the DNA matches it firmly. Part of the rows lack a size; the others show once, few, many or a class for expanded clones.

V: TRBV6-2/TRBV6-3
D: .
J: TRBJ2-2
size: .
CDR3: CAIRAPADTGELFF
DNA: TGTGCCATAAGGGCTCCCGCGGACACCGGGGAGCTGTTTTTT

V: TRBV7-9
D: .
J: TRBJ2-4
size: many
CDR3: CATQGRKNIQYF
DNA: TGTGCCACCCAGGGCCGGAAAAACATTCAGTACTTC

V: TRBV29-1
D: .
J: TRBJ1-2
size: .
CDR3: CSVHGGAVHNGYTF
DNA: TGCAGCGTTCATGGGGGGGCAGTACATAATGGCTACACCTTC

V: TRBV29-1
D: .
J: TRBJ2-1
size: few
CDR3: CSVEDLTTREQFF
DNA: TGCAGCGTTGAAGATCTTACTACACGTGAGCAGTTCTTC

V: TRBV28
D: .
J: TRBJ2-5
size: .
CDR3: CASSLPRVQYF
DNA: TGTGCCAGCAGTTTACCCCGGGTTCAGTACTTC

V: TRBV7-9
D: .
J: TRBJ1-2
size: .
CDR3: CASSLGLGDYGYTF
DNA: TGTGCCAGCAGCCTAGGATTGGGGGACTATGGCTACACCTTC

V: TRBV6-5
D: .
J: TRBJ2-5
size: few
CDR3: CASKVSGGQETQYF
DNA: TGTGCCAGTAAGGTTTCCGGGGGCCAAGAGACCCAGTACTTC

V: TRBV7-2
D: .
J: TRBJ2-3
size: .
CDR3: CASESGTDTQYF
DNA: TGTGCCAGCGAGTCGGGCACAGATACGCAGTATTTT

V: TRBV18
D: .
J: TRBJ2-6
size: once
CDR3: CASSPVGRMNANVLTF
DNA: TGTGCCAGCTCACCGGTAGGGAGGATGAATGCCAACGTCCTGACTTTC

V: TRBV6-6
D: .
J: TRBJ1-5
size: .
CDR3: CASRGWFSNQPQHF
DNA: TGTGCCAGCAGAGGATGGTTTAGCAATCAGCCCCAGCATTTT

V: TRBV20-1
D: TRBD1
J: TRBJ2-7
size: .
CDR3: CSARGTGKDEQYF
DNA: TGCAGTGCTAGAGGGACAGGGAAGGACGAGCAGTACTTC

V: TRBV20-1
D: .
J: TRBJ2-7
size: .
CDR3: CSAGLRDEQYF
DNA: TGCAGTGCTGGACTAAGGGACGAGCAGTACTTC

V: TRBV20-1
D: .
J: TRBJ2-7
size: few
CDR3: CSARTGNNYEQYF
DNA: TGCAGTGCTAGGACGGGAAACAACTACGAGCAGTACTTC

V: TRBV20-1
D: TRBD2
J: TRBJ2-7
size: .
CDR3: CSAAGLAATYEQYF
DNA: TGCAGTGCTGCCGGACTAGCGGCGACCTACGAGCAGTACTTC

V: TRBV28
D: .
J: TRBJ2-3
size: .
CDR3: CASSLRAGSLTDTQYF
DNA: TGTGCCAGCAGTTTAAGGGCGGGATCGCTCACAGATACGCAGTATTTT

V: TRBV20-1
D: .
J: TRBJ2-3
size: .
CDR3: CSASPGLADTQYF
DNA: TGCAGTGCTAGTCCGGGACTCGCAGATACGCAGTATTTT

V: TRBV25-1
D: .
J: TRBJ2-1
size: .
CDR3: CASNTGSYNEQFF
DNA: TGTGCCAGCAACACCGGCTCCTACAATGAGCAGTTCTTC

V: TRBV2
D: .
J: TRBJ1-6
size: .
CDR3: CASSEEGTYNSPLHF
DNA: TGTGCCAGCAGTGAAGAGGGGACATATAATTCACCCCTCCACTTT

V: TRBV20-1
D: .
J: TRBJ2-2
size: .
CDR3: CSASPSGRGELFF
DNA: TGCAGTGCTAGTCCCAGCGGGCGGGGGGAGCTGTTTTTT

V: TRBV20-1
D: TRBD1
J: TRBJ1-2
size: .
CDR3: CSASKDRATQANYGYTF
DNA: TGCAGTGCTAGTAAGGACAGGGCCACCCAAGCTAACTATGGCTACACCTTC

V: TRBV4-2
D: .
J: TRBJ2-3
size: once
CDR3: CASSPSESADTQYF
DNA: TGTGCCAGCAGCCCGTCCGAGTCCGCAGATACGCAGTATTTT

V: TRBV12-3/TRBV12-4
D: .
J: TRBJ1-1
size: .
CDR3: CASRPGENTEAFF
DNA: TGTGCCAGCAGGCCAGGGGAGAACACTGAAGCTTTCTTT

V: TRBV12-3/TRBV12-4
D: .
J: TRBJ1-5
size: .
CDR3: CASSFGGGQPQHF
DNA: TGTGCCAGCAGTTTCGGGGGAGGCCAGCCCCAGCATTTT

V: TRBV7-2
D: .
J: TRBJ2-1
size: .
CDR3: CASSLVSFGTLYNEQFF
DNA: TGTGCCAGCAGCTTAGTCTCGTTCGGGACCCTCTACAATGAGCAGTTCTTC

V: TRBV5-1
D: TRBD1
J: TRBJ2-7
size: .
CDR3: CASSSMTGYDEQYF
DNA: TGCGCCAGCAGCTCTATGACAGGGTACGACGAGCAGTACTTC

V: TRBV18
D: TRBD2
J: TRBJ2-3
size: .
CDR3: CASSPAPLGGGLTDTQYF
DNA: TGTGCCAGCTCACCAGCCCCCCTTGGGGGAGGGTTGACAGATACGCAGTATTTT

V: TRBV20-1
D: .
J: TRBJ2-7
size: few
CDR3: CSAARAETYEQYF
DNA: TGCAGTGCAGCCCGGGCAGAGACCTACGAGCAGTACTTC

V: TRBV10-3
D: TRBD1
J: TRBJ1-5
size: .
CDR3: CAISESRQGGQPQHF
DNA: TGTGCCATCAGTGAGTCTCGACAGGGGGGTCAGCCCCAGCATTTT

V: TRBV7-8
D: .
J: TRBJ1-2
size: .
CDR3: CASSFGRGIDGYTF
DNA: TGTGCCAGCAGTTTTGGCAGGGGAATTGATGGCTACACCTTC

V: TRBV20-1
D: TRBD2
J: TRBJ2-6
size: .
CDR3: CSASTTSGSSGANVLTF
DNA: TGCAGTGCTAGTACAACTAGCGGGAGCTCTGGGGCCAACGTCCTGACTTTC

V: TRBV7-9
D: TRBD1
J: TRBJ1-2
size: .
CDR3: CASSLEGTADYDYTF
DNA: TGTGCCAGCAGCCTAGAGGGGACAGCAGACTATGACTACACCTTC